Reported below is one TCR beta chain. This sample was taken from a study of blood T cell repertoires in COVID-19. Study background: Sites in the United States, Italy and Spain provided acute and convalescent COVID-19 samples. From T cells, B-cell-depleted T cells, or PBMCs came the material, which was cDNA or gDNA.

The CDR3 covers 13 residues. Trimming left V 7 bases short and J 5 bases short, with 14 bases between. From germline, CDR1 is SQVTM and CDR2 ANQGSEA. Study processing details: Amplification of reference gene primers provided the estimated nucleated cell counts. The method was immunoSEQ multiplex PCR; TCRdb's version includes in-frame clones alone and lacks a portion of them. That table is the source of V, J and clone size, and D and trimming were worked out from the DNA. The sample records about 55,000 clones, 88% being singletons. This chain joins TRBV29-1 and TRBJ1-4, with D tentatively TRBD1 (6 bases). This TCR was recovered from a man aged 60 to 69 with active COVID-19. The sequenced sample consisted of peripheral blood. The CDR3 here is CSGGQQQNEKLFF. Here the CDR3 DNA reads TGCAGCGGAGGACAGCAGCAAAATGAAAAACTGTTTTTT.